Below, 10 T cell receptor beta chains from the same sample are listed, as sequenced in a study of vaccination and CD4 T cells after COVID-19. The assay that was used to sequence DNA from cultured CD4+ T cells was the Oncomine TCR Beta short-read assay. TCRdb fed the PCR reads into MiXCR, producing one record per CDR3 protein. This sample carries approximately 13,000 distinct CDR3 sequences, about 29% of them seen once, and the ten largest clones take around a fifth. As for treatment: roughly 10-day PBMC culture with coronavirus spike peptide pools or control peptides (ViraFEST assay). Their specific antigens are unknown. The sample here was CD4+ T cells from blood, cultured in vitro, taken before SARS-CoV-2 vaccination. These receptors originate from a human donor who received a COVID-19 vaccine.

This clonotype was counted between two and nine times. The rearrangement links TRBV5-1 to TRBJ1-1; D remains unclear. The germline V gene encodes CDR1 SGHRS and CDR2 YFSETQ. This CDR3 region has 15 residues. Between the trimmed V and J ends, which lost 0 bases and 5 bases, there was a span of 14 bases. CDR3 residues: CASSLVGEEETEAFF. For the CDR3, the DNA is TGCGCCAGCAGCTTGGTCGGGGAAGAGGAGACTGAAGCTTTCTTT.

The CDR3 nucleotides read TGTGCCACCAGTGATACTAGGACTAGCGGGGGTATAACAGATACGCAGTATTTT. It codes for CATSDTRTSGGITDTQYF. The chain recombines TRBV24-1 with TRBJ2-3, with 13 bases fitting TRBD2. The V segment lost 3 bases and the J segment 3 bases; nucleotides outside the gene matches: 8. This CDR3 region has 18 residues. Germline V lookup: CDR1 KGHDR, CDR2 SFDVKD.

This clonotype was observed a handful of times. The chain recombines TRBV27 with TRBJ2-7; D ambiguous. V was trimmed by 0 bases and J by 5 bases, leaving 8 bases between them. Germline assignment: CDR1 MNHEY and CDR2 SMNVEV (reference sequence). This CDR3 has 13 residues. The CDR3 sequence is CASSLSVSNEQYF. The DNA of the CDR3 is TGTGCCAGCAGTTTATCGGTCAGCAACGAGCAGTACTTC.

The chain couples TRBV5-1 to TRBJ2-1; 9 bases align to TRBD2. The CDR3 runs to 16 residues. The V segment lost 1 base and the J segment 4 bases; nucleotides outside the gene matches: 6. CDR1 and CDR2 (germline): SGHRS, YFSETQ. The CDR3 DNA is TGCGCCAGCAGCTTGTCGACTAGCGGCCGATACAATGAGCAGTTCTTC. Encoded protein: CASSLSTSGRYNEQFF.

The J gene is TRBJ1-5, the V gene TRBV3-1; tentatively, D is TRBD1 (6 bases). In germline, CDR1 is LGHDT, CDR2 YNNKEL (reference sequence). The CDR3 covers 12 residues. V was cut by 4 bases and J by 9 bases, with 10 bases left in between. CDR3: CASSPQGGPQHF. The CDR3 bases are TGTGCCAGCAGCCCTCAAGGGGGGCCCCAGCATTTT. Full variable domain (remainder filled in from reference TRBV3-1 and TRBJ1-5): DTAVSQTPKYLVTQMGNDKSIKCEQNLGHDTMYWYKQDSKKFLKIMFSYNNKELIINETVPNRFSPKSPDKAHLNLHINSLELGDSAVYFCASSPQGGPQHFGDGTRLSIL.

The CDR3 sequence is CAWRGQGNQPQHF. CDR3 nucleotides: TGTGCCTGGAGAGGACAGGGAAATCAGCCCCAGCATTTT. The chain joins TRBV30 to TRBJ1-5, with 8 bases lining up with TRBD1. The germline V gene encodes CDR1 GTSNPN and CDR2 SVGIG (reference sequence). The V and J ends lost 3 bases and 4 bases, in that order; junction bases with no gene match: 2. The CDR3 is 13 residues long.

The chain joins TRBV1 to TRBJ2-1; the D call in the table, TRBD2, was not verified against the DNA. TRBV1 is an annotated pseudogene. This CDR3 has 16 residues. The CDR3 loop is CTSSHGTRLGGNEQFF. Written as DNA, the CDR3 is TGCACCAGCAGCCACGGGACTAGGTTGGGCGGCAATGAGCAGTTCTTC.

This clonotype was detected a few times. This chain uses TRBV12-3 or TRBV12-4 with TRBJ1-2, with D unresolved. The CDR3 loop spans 14 amino acids. V lost 4 bases and J lost 0, with 9 bases in between. The CDR3 DNA sequence: TGTGCCAGCAGTTACGGACTAACTAACTATGGCTACACCTTC. Amino acids: CASSYGLTNYGYTF.

There are a few counts of this clonotype. The chain couples TRBV24-1 to TRBJ2-5, with TRBD1 identical over 8 bases. The germline CDR1 and CDR2 sequences are KGHDR and SFDVKD. The CDR3 contains 16 residues. The trim removed 0 bases at V and 4 bases at J, leaving 6 bases unmatched. The CDR3 DNA is TGTGCCACCAGTGATTTGAAAACAGGGGGAGGAGAGACCCAGTACTTC. It yields the protein CATSDLKTGGGETQYF.

The chain couples TRBV6-5 to TRBJ2-3; a possible D gene is TRBD2 (6 bases). Germline V gene lookup returns CDR1 MNHEY and CDR2 SVGAGI. Trimming left V 0 bases short and J 1 base short, with 11 bases between. The CDR3 totals 16 residues. This CDR3 reads CASSYSTASGTDTQYF. CDR3 sequence (DNA): TGTGCCAGCAGTTACTCGACAGCTAGCGGCACAGATACGCAGTATTTT.